Following are 20 T cell receptor beta chains from one sample sequenced in a study of Ad26.COV2.S vaccination and SARS-CoV-2 variants. Sequencing was performed with immunoSEQ multiplex PCR; in TCRdb, only in-frame clones are kept and a portion is missing. This table holds hundreds of thousands of clones, about 89% found once. Indicated treatment: about 20 received Ad26.COV2.S at low or high dose, single or two shots; 5 received placebo; per-sample allocation not given. Samples analyzed were those drawn on day 63 after the first vaccine or placebo injection. The sequenced sample was peripheral blood, obtained in a trial of Ad26.COV2.S vaccine versus placebo. Receptors originate from a person between 18 and 65 years old who received the Ad26.COV2.S COVID-19 vaccine or a placebo.

This rearrangement joins TRBV6-5 to TRBJ2-1; D remains ambiguous. The CDR3 is 13 residues long. V lost 4 bases and J lost 3, with 7 bases in between. Looked up from germline, CDR1 is MNHEY and CDR2 is SVGAGI. This CDR3 reads CASSFSIYNEQFF. The CDR3 bases are TGTGCCAGCAGTTTCAGCATCTACAATGAGCAGTTCTTC.

This rearrangement joins TRBV3-1 (or the pseudogene TRBV3-2) to TRBJ2-7; D is possibly TRBD1 (6 bases). V lost 4 bases and J lost 0, with 10 bases in between. The V gene's germline CDR1 is LGHDT and CDR2 YNNKEL (reference sequence). The CDR3 has 14 amino acids. This CDR3 is CASSPGTHSYEQYF. CDR3 DNA: TGTGCCAGCAGCCCCGGGACACACTCCTACGAGCAGTACTTC.

The chain links TRBV30 to TRBJ1-2; a possible D gene is TRBD1 (5 bases). The CDR3 covers 14 residues. The ends were cut back, 0 bases at V and 2 bases at J, with 10 bases in the middle. Germline values: CDR1 GTSNPN, CDR2 SVGIG (reference sequence). The CDR3 coding sequence is TGTGCCTGGAGTGTAAAAGGGGTAAACTATGGCTACACCTTC. This encodes CAWSVKGVNYGYTF.

The chain combines TRBV3-1 (or the pseudogene TRBV3-2) with TRBJ2-7; perhaps D is TRBD1 or TRBD2 (5 bases each). CDR1 and CDR2 from the germline V gene are LGHDT and YNNKEL (reference sequence). Trimming removed 4 bases from V and 4 bases from J, with 11 bases in between. This CDR3 region has 13 residues. CDR3 amino acids: CASSPPGLYEQYF. CDR3 nucleotides: TGTGCCAGCAGCCCCCCGGGGCTTTACGAGCAGTACTTC.

The V gene is TRBV5-6, the J gene TRBJ1-2; 7 nucleotides align to TRBD1. This CDR3 spans 16 amino acids. Germline CDR1 is SGHDT and CDR2 is YYEEEE. V was pared by 4 bases and J by 4 bases, with 13 bases of the junction left unmatched. In DNA, the CDR3 is TGTGCCAGCAGCGTACTACAGGGGTCGGCCCTCTATGGCTACACCTTC. This translates into CASSVLQGSALYGYTF.

This clone was found a few times. This CDR3 reads CAWIQGAGTEAFF. CDR3 DNA sequence: TGTGCCTGGATACAGGGGGCCGGCACTGAAGCTTTCTTT. The chain couples TRBV30 to TRBJ1-1, with 9 nucleotides matching TRBD1. Germline CDR1 and CDR2: GTSNPN and SVGIG (reference sequence). The J segment lost 4 bases and the V segment lost 4 bases, leaving 4 bases of the junction unmatched. The CDR3 length is 13 residues.

J is TRBJ2-6 and V is TRBV2; D uncertain. CDR1 is SNHLY and CDR2 is FYNNEI in the germline V gene. The CDR3 spans 15 residues. V dropped 4 bases and J dropped 1 base, with 8 bases sitting between them. The CDR3 DNA reads as TGTGCCAGCAGTGGGTCTGGGTCTGGGGCCAACGTCCTGACTTTC. Its protein is CASSGSGSGANVLTF.

The chain links TRBV5-4 to TRBJ2-1; D remains ambiguous. From germline, CDR1 is SGHNT and CDR2 YYREEE (reference sequence). CDR3 length equals 15 residues. With 4 bases removed from V and 0 bases from J, the gap between germline ends came to 11 bases. The CDR3 DNA sequence: TGTGCCAGCAGCGCTGACCCGAGCTCCTACAATGAGCAGTTCTTC. Amino acid sequence: CASSADPSSYNEQFF.

This clone was seen once. DNA for the CDR3: TGTGCCAGCAGTCCGAGCCCCTGGGACAGGTATGGCTACACCTTC. Amino acids: CASSPSPWDRYGYTF. This chain uses TRBV27 with TRBJ1-2, with TRBD1 matching over 8 bases. This CDR3 contains 15 residues. The trim removed 5 bases at V and 5 bases at J, leaving 10 bases unmatched. Looked up from germline, CDR1 is MNHEY and CDR2 is SMNVEV (reference sequence).

The gene calls are TRBV19 and TRBJ2-1; D is unresolved. Between the trimmed V and J ends, which lost 10 bases and 0 bases, there was a span of 13 bases. Germline V gives CDR1 LNHDA, CDR2 SQIVND (reference sequence). The CDR3 has 14 residues. The CDR3 is CATSDPPSYNEQFF. The CDR3 bases are TGTGCCACTTCGGACCCCCCCTCCTACAATGAGCAGTTCTTC.

A single count supports this clone. The V and J genes are TRBV29-1 and TRBJ1-2; perhaps TRBD1 as D (6 bases). Trimming took 6 bases from V and 8 from J, leaving 19 bases between them. CDR3 length equals 13 residues. The germline V gene encodes CDR1 SQVTM and CDR2 ANQGSEA. CDR3 DNA: TGCAGCGTCGAGAGATCATACAGGGTCGGCTACACCTTC. It translates to CSVERSYRVGYTF.

J is TRBJ1-1 and V is TRBV5-1; TRBD1 matches 7 bases. The CDR3 is made up of 13 amino acids. The V gene's germline CDR1 is SGHRS and CDR2 YFSETQ. V was pared by 4 bases and J by 3 bases, with 3 bases of the junction left unmatched. The chain's CDR3 is CASSLTGYTEAFF. CDR3 DNA: TGCGCCAGCAGCCTGACAGGGTACACTGAAGCTTTCTTT.

The rearrangement joins TRBV12-3 or TRBV12-4 to TRBJ1-2; no clear D gene. V was trimmed by 4 bases and J by 2 bases, leaving 5 bases between them. This CDR3 spans 12 amino acids. CDR3 residues: CASSYGNYGYTF. The CDR3 bases are TGTGCCAGCAGTTATGGCAACTATGGCTACACCTTC.

This rearrangement joins TRBV12-3 or TRBV12-4 to TRBJ1-2; D remains ambiguous. Trimming cost V 0 bases and J 5 bases, with 7 bases left between them. This CDR3 contains 13 residues. CDR3 DNA: TGTGCCAGCAGTTTAGCGCAGTCATATGGCTACACCTTC. It specifies CASSLAQSYGYTF.

CDR3 nucleotides: TGTGCCAGCAGTGATCCTCCCGACCGCGCAACTAATGAAAAACTGTTTTTT. This encodes CASSDPPDRATNEKLFF. This chain uses TRBV2 with TRBJ1-4, with D hard to call. Germline-derived CDR1 and CDR2 are SNHLY and FYNNEI. Deletions cut 3 bases from V and 0 bases from J, with 14 bases between. The CDR3 length is 17 residues. Combining the CDR3 with reference TRBV2 and TRBJ1-4 gives the whole variable domain EPEVTQTPSHQVTQMGQEVILRCVPISNHLYFYWYRQILGQKVEFLVSFYNNEISEKSEIFDDQFSVERPDGSNFTLKIRSTKLEDSAMYFCASSDPPDRATNEKLFFGSGTQLSVL.

This clone showed up just once. This sequence joins TRBV4-2 and TRBJ2-7; D is perhaps TRBD2 (8 bases). The length of the CDR3 is 16 residues. Germline CDR1 reads LGHNA; CDR2 reads YNFKEQ. V lost 0 bases and J lost 6, with 18 bases in between. The CDR3 nucleotides read TGTGCCAGCAGCCAAGATATTTCGGGAGGGGGCCGCGAGCAGTACTTC. Translation gives CASSQDISGGGREQYF.

The chain recombines TRBV7-2 with TRBJ2-7, with a possible D match to TRBD2 (5 bases). Germline V gene sequence: CDR1 SGHTA, CDR2 FQGNSA. The CDR3 length is 14 residues. The V gene lost 5 bases and the J gene lost 2 bases, with 13 bases spanning the gap. The CDR3 here is CASSREGWAYEQYF. The CDR3 coding sequence is TGTGCCAGCAGCCGTGAGGGCTGGGCCTACGAGCAGTACTTC.

This clone was recorded a few times. The CDR3 sequence is CASSGGTIQETQYF. In DNA form, the CDR3 reads TGTGCCAGCAGCGGGGGGACCATCCAAGAGACCCAGTACTTC. V is TRBV7-2 and J is TRBJ2-5, with D tentatively TRBD2 (6 bases). Germline assignment: CDR1 SGHTA and CDR2 FQGNSA. The V end lost 5 bases, the J end lost 1 base, and 11 bases lay between the germline ends. The CDR3 sequence is 14 residues long.

The J gene is TRBJ2-7, the V gene TRBV3-1 (or the pseudogene TRBV3-2); TRBD1 agrees at 8 bases. Losses at the gene ends were 1 base for V and 4 bases for J; bases not matched to a gene: 15. Germline V gene sequence: CDR1 LGHDT, CDR2 YNNKEL (reference sequence). The CDR3 has 18 amino acids. The CDR3 nucleotides are TGTGCCAGCAGCCAAGTTCTAAGTGGACAGGGAGAGGGGTACGAGCAGTACTTC. This codes for CASSQVLSGQGEGYEQYF.

The J gene is TRBJ1-1, the V gene TRBV3-1 (or the pseudogene TRBV3-2), with 8 bases aligning to TRBD1. The V segment lost 0 bases and the J segment 5 bases; nucleotides outside the gene matches: 8. The CDR3 totals 16 residues. Germline CDR1 LGHDT, CDR2 YNNKEL (reference sequence). The CDR3 loop reads CASSQENRGVPTEAFF. CDR3 DNA sequence: TGTGCCAGCAGCCAAGAGAACAGGGGGGTGCCAACTGAAGCTTTCTTT.